These 12 T cell receptor beta chains share one sample of origin, sequenced in a study of blood T cell repertoires in COVID-19. Generated by immunoSEQ multiplex PCR, the TCRdb table keeps only in-frame clones and is missing some. The profile shows 65,000 to 90,000 clones, just over 85% of them singletons. The sequencing sample was made of peripheral blood. The origin of the receptors is a woman of 80 years or more in a cohort sampled during active or convalescent COVID-19.

CDR3 region: CASSSPPRQGGYEQYV. The CDR3, as DNA: TGTGCCAGCAGTTCTCCCCCCCGTCAGGGGGGTTACGAGCAGTACGTC. The chain couples TRBV28 to TRBJ2-7; TRBD1 might be the D (7 bases). Deletions cut 4 bases from V and 4 bases from J, with 20 bases between. The CDR3 loop spans 16 amino acids. Germline CDR1 is MDHEN and CDR2 is SYDVKM.

The chain links TRBV30 to TRBJ1-4; D not resolved. V was pared by 2 bases and J by 4 bases, with 23 bases between. Germline V gene lookup returns CDR1 GTSNPN and CDR2 SVGIG (reference sequence). This CDR3 has 18 amino acids. The CDR3 sequence is CAWSTGEGIFGYNEKLFF. CDR3 DNA sequence: TGTGCCTGGAGTACCGGGGAGGGCATTTTCGGTTATAATGAAAAACTGTTTTTT.

This chain joins TRBV11-1 and TRBJ2-1, with TRBD1 matching 7 bases. This CDR3 is 15 amino acids long. Unmatched junction bases numbered 11, after V lost 5 bases and J lost 7 bases. Per the germline V gene, CDR1 is SGHAT and CDR2 is FQDESV (reference sequence). The CDR3 DNA follows: TGTGCCAGCAGCCCGAACGGGGTCAGGGGGAATGAGCAGTTCTTC. Amino acids: CASSPNGVRGNEQFF.

DNA of the CDR3: TGTGCCAGCAGTCGACTAGCGGACTACAATGAGCAGTTCTTC. This sequence encodes CASSRLADYNEQFF. The J gene is TRBJ2-1, the V gene TRBV6-5; the match to TRBD2 covers 9 bases. CDR1 is MNHEY and CDR2 is SVGAGI in the germline V gene. V shed 5 bases, J shed 3 bases, and the junction held 2 bases outside the gene matches. The CDR3 is 14 amino acids.

The chain recombines TRBV28 with TRBJ1-2; TRBD1 might be the D (6 bases). V was pared by 6 bases and J by 2 bases, with 10 bases between. Germline V gene lookup returns CDR1 MDHEN and CDR2 SYDVKM. The CDR3 is 13 amino acids. Here the CDR3 DNA reads TGTGCCAGCAGAGAGCAGGGGAACTATGGCTACACCTTC. It codes for CASREQGNYGYTF.

The chain uses TRBV10-3 and TRBJ1-1, with 7 bases matching TRBD1. The germline V gene encodes CDR1 ENHRY and CDR2 SYGVKD. J lost 8 bases, V lost 2 bases, and 2 bases had no gene match. This CDR3 spans 12 amino acids. The CDR3 region has the DNA TGTGCCATCAGTGAGCCAGGGGGGGAAGCTTTCTTT. As protein: CAISEPGGEAFF.

V gene TRBV28 combines with J gene TRBJ1-2; a possible D gene is TRBD1 (6 bases). The germline CDR1 and CDR2 sequences are MDHEN and SYDVKM. Trimming took 10 bases from V and 4 from J, leaving 10 bases between them. The CDR3 consists of 11 residues. The CDR3 reads CATGTIYGYTF. The CDR3, as DNA: TGTGCCACCGGGACAATCTATGGCTACACCTTC.

The chain recombines TRBV11-2 with TRBJ2-5, with 11 positions matching TRBD2. The length of the CDR3 is 15 residues. CDR1 is SGHAT and CDR2 is FQNNGV in the germline V gene. Trimming took 2 bases from V and 5 from J; bases not matched to a gene: 4. The CDR3 sequence: CASSLPSGRRETQYF. The CDR3, as DNA: TGTGCCAGCAGCTTACCTAGCGGGAGGAGGGAGACCCAGTACTTC.

The chain recombines TRBV24-1 with TRBJ1-3, with 12 positions matching TRBD1. This CDR3 has 16 amino acids. J lost 4 bases, V lost 4 bases, and 4 bases had no gene match. Germline-derived CDR1 and CDR2 are KGHDR and SFDVKD. The CDR3 protein is CATSEGDRGPGNTIYF. The CDR3 coding sequence is TGTGCCACCAGTGAAGGGGACAGGGGGCCGGGAAACACCATATATTTT.

The chain is built from TRBV18 and TRBJ1-2; D gene ambiguous. Trimming took 0 bases from V and 7 from J, leaving 12 bases between them. Looked up from germline, CDR1 is KGHSH and CDR2 is LQKENI. The CDR3 is 14 residues long. In DNA form, the CDR3 reads TGTGCCAGCTCACCACCGGGCCCCCCGAGTGGCTACACCTTC. Translation: CASSPPGPPSGYTF. Using reference TRBV18 and TRBJ1-2 for the parts outside the CDR3, the full variable domain is NAGVMQNPRHLVRRRGQEARLRCSPMKGHSHVYWYRQLPEEGLKFMVYLQKENIIDESGMPKERFSAEFPKEGPSILRIQQVVRGDSAAYFCASSPPGPPSGYTFGSGTRLTVV.

The chain has TRBV30 and TRBJ2-7, with 8 nucleotides matching TRBD2. This CDR3 has 14 amino acids. The germline V gene has CDR1 GTSNPN and CDR2 SVGIG (reference sequence). V dropped 2 bases and J dropped 3; count of bases not matched to a gene: 6. CDR3 loop: CAWSTIAGFYEQYF. CDR3 nucleotide sequence: TGTGCCTGGAGTACTATAGCGGGGTTCTACGAGCAGTACTTC.

The chain carries TRBV9 and TRBJ2-3; D perhaps matches TRBD1 (5 bases). Germline CDR1 reads SGDLS; CDR2 reads YYNGEE. V was clipped by 4 bases and J by 4 bases, with 10 bases between them. The CDR3 has 13 residues. This CDR3 is CASSPRGADTQYF. The CDR3 DNA is TGTGCCAGCAGCCCAAGGGGCGCAGATACGCAGTATTTT. Looking up the rest from reference TRBV9 and TRBJ2-3 gives the full variable domain: DSGVTQTPKHLITATGQRVTLRCSPRSGDLSVYWYQQSLDQGLQFLIQYYNGEERAKGNILERFSAQQFPDLHSELNLSSLELGDSALYFCASSPRGADTQYFGPGTRLTVL.